This T cell receptor (beta chain) derives from a study of beta chain features in type 1 diabetes. As for the study in general: Regarding age, gender and cell yields, patients proved similar to healthy donors. In all, some 100,000,000 sorted cells from all samples were analyzed. General observations from the study: Whether HLA type affects TCRB rearrangement stayed undetermined in the present work.

CD45RO/CCR7/CD25/CD127/CD95/CD27 staining was used to isolate CD4+ naive, central memory, regulatory and stem cell-like memory cells by sorting. The investigators reverse transcribed all of the isolated RNA, so they sequenced expressed TCRB transcripts. Clones were sequenced by immunoSEQ multiplex PCR, and TCRdb holds only the in-frame ones, with some missing. The table includes about 470,000 clones, about 29% detected once. On this clone itself: Its antigen is not identified.

Trimming left V 0 bases short and J 3 bases short, with 6 bases between. This CDR3 is 13 amino acids long. In germline, CDR1 is SGHRS, CDR2 YFSETQ. The sample consisted of naive CD4+ T cells from blood. The chain is built from TRBV5-1 and TRBJ2-5; D call uncertain. The source of this sequence is a young man in good health. The CDR3, as DNA: TGCGCCAGCAGCTTGGACGGAAAAGAGACCCAGTACTTC. As protein: CASSLDGKETQYF.